The clone carrying this TCR beta chain was recorded at least ten times. The data originate from a study of CD8 T cells in ankylosing spondylitis. In TCRdb, the 5' RACE reads were re-called with MiXCR into one record per CDR3 protein. Among some 130,000 distinct CDR3 sequences, 6% to 8.5% were seen once, and the ten largest hold roughly 12%. This clonotype was sampled from a female donor with ankylosing spondylitis or in good health (not recorded which). The sequenced sample consisted of blood, either unsorted or a sorted T cell fraction (not recorded which).

The CDR3 sequence: CASSLEGQDNQPQHF. CDR3 nucleotide sequence: TGTGCCAGCAGCTTAGAGGGACAGGACAATCAGCCCCAGCATTTT. V is TRBV7-2 and J is TRBJ1-5; 8 bases match TRBD1. Trimming at V came to 1 base and at J to 3 bases, leaving 2 bases not matched to a gene. CDR1 is SGHTA, CDR2 FQGNSA, per germline. This CDR3 spans 15 amino acids.